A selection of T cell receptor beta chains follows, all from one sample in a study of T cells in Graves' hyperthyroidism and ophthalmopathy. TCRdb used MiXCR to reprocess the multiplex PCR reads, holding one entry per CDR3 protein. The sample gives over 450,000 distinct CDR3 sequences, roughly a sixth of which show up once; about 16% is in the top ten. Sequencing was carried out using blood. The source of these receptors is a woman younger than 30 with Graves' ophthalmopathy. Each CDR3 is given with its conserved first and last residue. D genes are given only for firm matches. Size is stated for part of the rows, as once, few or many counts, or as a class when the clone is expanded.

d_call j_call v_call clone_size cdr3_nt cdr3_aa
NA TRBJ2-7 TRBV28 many TGTGCCAGCAGTTCCTACCCCTACAGGGCAGCTTACTACGAGCAGTACTTC CASSSYPYRAAYYEQYF
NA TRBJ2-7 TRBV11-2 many TGTGCCAGCAGCTTAGTACAGAACAGATACTACGAGCAGTACTTC CASSLVQNRYYEQYF
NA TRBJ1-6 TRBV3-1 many TGTGCCAGCAGCCTCAGACAGGAATATAATTCACCCCTCCACTTT CASSLRQEYNSPLHF
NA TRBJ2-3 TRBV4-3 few TGCGCCAGCAGCCAAGTTGCAGGAAGGGTGGGTACGCAGTATTTT CASSQVAGRVGTQYF
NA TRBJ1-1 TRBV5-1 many TGCGCCAGCAGCTTAAATCCCATGAACACTGAAGCTTTCTTT CASSLNPMNTEAFF
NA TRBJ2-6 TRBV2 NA TGTGCCAGCAGAGTCCTCTCTGGGGCCAACGTCCTGACTTTC CASRVLSGANVLTF
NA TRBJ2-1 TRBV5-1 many TGCGCCAGCAGCTTAGTCAGCGGATACGCCTACAATGAGCAGTTCTTC CASSLVSGYAYNEQFF
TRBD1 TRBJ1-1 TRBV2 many TGTGCCAGCCAAAACTCAGACAGGGCTCTTGGAACCGGAGACACTGAAGCTTTCTTT CASQNSDRALGTGDTEAFF
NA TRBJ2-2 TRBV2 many TGTGCCAGCAGTCCCGGACGGGACACCGGGGAGCTGTTTTTT CASSPGRDTGELFF
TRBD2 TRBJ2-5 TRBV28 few TGTGCCAGCAGTTTAACCTCTCGGGGGGTAGAGACCCAGTACTTC CASSLTSRGVETQYF
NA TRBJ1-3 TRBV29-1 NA TGCGGTGGGGGGGCAAGCTCTGGAAACACCATATATTTT CGGGASSGNTIYF
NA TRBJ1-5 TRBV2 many TGTGCCAGCAGAGAACTCACGGGACAAGGGCCCCAGCATTTT CASRELTGQGPQHF
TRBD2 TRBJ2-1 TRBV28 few TGTGCCAGCCAGAGACTAGCGACTAGGAATGAGCAGTTCTTC CASQRLATRNEQFF
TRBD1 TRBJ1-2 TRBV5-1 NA TGCGCCAGCAGCACGGGACAGGGGAGTTTTTACTATGGCTACACCTTC CASSTGQGSFYYGYTF